This T cell receptor beta chain was profiled in a study of shared clonotypes between healthy human individuals. TCRdb keeps only in-frame clones here, not all; method: immunoSEQ multiplex PCR. Found here are about 2.4 million clones, around nine tenths of them singletons; the top ten hold 0.14%. J gave up 4 bases and V 0 bases, and 12 bases lay outside the gene matches. CDR1 is LGHNA and CDR2 is YSLEER in the germline V gene. This CDR3 spans 19 amino acids. The chain uses TRBV4-3 and TRBJ2-3; 11 positions match TRBD2. This TCR was recovered from a young man in good health. Sequencing was done on a sample of naive CD4+ T cells sorted from blood. Subset defined: CD45RA+ positively selected. The CDR3 sequence is CASSQDLNSGRAGADTQYF. The CDR3 DNA reads TGCGCCAGCAGCCAAGATCTCAATAGCGGGAGGGCCGGGGCAGATACGCAGTATTTT.